This TCR beta chain originates from a study of T cell repertoires in cytomegalovirus infection. Study information: The authors relied on CMV epitopes, both recently identified HLA-C-restricted and well-studied HLA-B-restricted.

TCRdb re-called the reads through MiXCR, storing one row per CDR3 protein. The sample records fewer than 1,000,000 distinct CDR3 sequences, roughly a third being singletons. This clonotype was seen repeatedly, ten times or more. Its specificity is unknown. The trim removed 2 bases at V and 2 bases at J, leaving 8 bases unmatched. The CDR3 is 16 amino acids. Germline CDR1 SGHTA, CDR2 FQGNSA. The sample was cultured CD8+ T cells from PBMCs, taken from culture after CMV antigen stimulation. The chain joins TRBV7-2 to TRBJ2-7, with TRBD1 identical over 8 bases. This receptor was obtained from a human donor in good health (CMV status not recorded). Some clones in this sample may be carry-over from other donors' samples. CDR3 sequence: CASSLHGRGLAYEQYV. In DNA form, the CDR3 reads TGTGCCAGCAGCTTACACGGCAGGGGGCTAGCCTACGAGCAGTACGTC.